The clone carrying this TCR beta chain was seen a handful of times. Its antigen is unidentified. Roughly 1.9 micrograms of genomic DNA (from cryopreserved PBMCs) were used for TCR beta libraries. This record belongs to a study of cytotoxic CD8 clonotypes in ibrutinib-treated CLL. About the study: Of a cohort that held about 12 relapsed/refractory and some 16 treatment-naive patients, 17 were IGHV unmutated. After a median roughly a year on treatment (6 to 36), response samples were drawn.

The V end was cut by 3 bases, the J end by 7 bases, with 16 bases between. In germline, CDR1 is SGHAT, CDR2 FQDESV (reference sequence). The CDR3 covers 16 residues. Regarding the study as a whole: Contraction or stability on treatment characterized the public clonotypes, which were uncommon.

Sequenced by immunoSEQ multiplex PCR; TCRdb stores in-frame clones only, minus some. Of 73,000 or so clones in the sample, around two thirds were seen once. This clonotype originated in a human donor with chronic lymphocytic leukemia. The material sequenced was PBMCs, taken after 12 months of ibrutinib treatment. This rearrangement joins TRBV11-1 to TRBJ1-6, with no clear D. Here the CDR3 reads CASSFQTGGGNSPLHF. The CDR3 nucleotides read TGTGCCAGCAGCTTTCAGACGGGCGGTGGGAATTCACCCCTCCACTTT.